The 27 T cell receptor beta chains below all came from one sample that was sequenced in a study of OX40 agonist ivuxolimab in advanced cancers. The repertoire was sequenced with immunoSEQ multiplex PCR; TCRdb's copy has only in-frame clones and lacks some. The sample holds tens of thousands of clones, under 85% seen once. The sample consisted of CD4+ or CD8+ T cells sorted from blood, taken in a trial of the OX40 agonist ivuxolimab. All receptors derive from an adult with an advanced solid tumor such as melanoma, head and neck, liver or kidney cancer.

This clone has only a few counts. This sample also contains other DNA sequences that code for the same CDR3. The chain joins TRBV18 to TRBJ2-2; 7 bases agree with TRBD1. Trimming cost V 2 bases and J 3 bases; bases outside gene matches: 3. The CDR3 is 15 residues long. Per germline, CDR1 KGHSH and CDR2 LQKENI. CDR3 residues: CASSPWQGDTGELFF. The CDR3 DNA sequence: TGTGCCAGCTCACCATGGCAGGGGGACACCGGGGAGCTGTTTTTT.

CDR3: CASSLGTQAGTEAFF. DNA of the CDR3: TGTGCCAGCAGCTTAGGGACACAGGCCGGCACTGAAGCTTTCTTT. The chain uses TRBV7-8 and TRBJ1-1; D perhaps matches TRBD1 (5 bases). The CDR3 totals 15 residues. V shed 1 base and J shed 4 bases, with 13 bases lying between them. Looked up from germline, CDR1 is SGHVS and CDR2 is FQNEAQ.

CDR3 nucleotide sequence: TGTGCCAGCAGCGTAGCTACAGGGACTTACAATGAGCAGTTCTTC. Its protein product is CASSVATGTYNEQFF. The gene calls are TRBV9 and TRBJ2-1, with D possibly being TRBD1 or TRBD2 (6 bases each). V dropped 0 bases and J dropped 4 bases, with 11 bases sitting between them. Looked up from germline, CDR1 is SGDLS and CDR2 is YYNGEE. The CDR3 is 15 amino acids.

The chain combines TRBV6-5 with TRBJ2-6; D tentatively fits TRBD1 or TRBD2 (5 bases each). The germline V and J ends were trimmed by 5 bases and 1 base, with 9 bases remaining between them. This CDR3 region has 15 residues. CDR1 and CDR2 (germline): MNHEY, SVGAGI. Here the CDR3 DNA reads TGTGCCAGCAGTACGAGGGGATCTGGGGCCAACGTCCTGACTTTC. Its translation is CASSTRGSGANVLTF.

CDR3 amino acids: CASSFGTSRVGEQFF. The CDR3 DNA is TGTGCCAGCAGCTTTGGGACTTCCAGGGTCGGCGAGCAGTTCTTC. The chain is built from TRBV5-6 and TRBJ2-1; D is possibly TRBD2 (6 bases). The length of the CDR3 is 15 residues. Per germline, CDR1 SGHDT and CDR2 YYEEEE. Deletions cut 2 bases from V and 10 bases from J, with 19 bases between.

The J gene is TRBJ2-7, the V gene TRBV7-6, with D maybe TRBD1 (6 bases). The CDR3 runs to 16 residues. Germline lookup yields CDR1 SGHVS and CDR2 FNYEAQ. Trimming pared 5 bases from V and 2 bases from J, leaving 19 bases between. DNA for the CDR3: TGTGCCAGCAGCACCCGTGCCGCCGCAGGGGCCTACGAGCAGTACTTC. This codes for CASSTRAAAGAYEQYF.

The J gene is TRBJ2-2, the V gene TRBV29-1, with TRBD1 matching 8 bases. V lost 5 bases and J lost 1; bases outside the gene matches: 3. From germline, CDR1 is SQVTM and CDR2 ANQGSEA. CDR3 length: 14 residues. DNA of the CDR3: TGCAGCGTTAGGGGACAGGTGAACACCGGGGAGCTGTTTTTT. Amino acid sequence: CSVRGQVNTGELFF.

This clone was seen a few times. The gene calls are TRBV2 and TRBJ2-2; D is undetermined. Germline V gives CDR1 SNHLY, CDR2 FYNNEI. The ends were cut back, 6 bases at V and 0 bases at J, with 11 bases in the middle. The CDR3 loop spans 15 amino acids. CDR3 bases: TGTGCCAGCAGCGCTCTCAGGACGAACACCGGGGAGCTGTTTTTT. Residues: CASSALRTNTGELFF.

This clone appeared once. The CDR3 reads CASSLQGPRELFF. CDR3 DNA: TGTGCCAGCAGCTTACAGGGGCCGAGGGAGCTGTTTTTT. This sequence joins TRBV5-6 and TRBJ2-2, with 7 bases fitting TRBD1. The V gene's germline CDR1 is SGHDT and CDR2 YYEEEE. This CDR3 is built from 13 residues. V was clipped by 2 bases and J by 9 bases; unmatched bases: 4.

A single count supports this clone. The rearrangement uses TRBV6-1 and TRBJ1-1, with a tentative D call TRBD1 (6 bases). The CDR3 loop spans 14 amino acids. Germline V lookup: CDR1 MNHNS, CDR2 SASEGT. Trimming pared 9 bases from V and 1 base from J, leaving 15 bases between. The DNA of the CDR3 is TGTGCCAGTAGTCAGGGGTTAGGGAACACTGAAGCTTTCTTT. Its protein is CASSQGLGNTEAFF.

J is TRBJ1-3 and V is TRBV5-1, with D possibly TRBD1 on 5 matching bases. Trimming shortened V by 2 bases and J by 0 bases, and 12 bases separated the two germline ends. Looked up from germline, CDR1 is SGHRS and CDR2 is YFSETQ. The CDR3 has 16 residues. For the CDR3, the DNA is TGCGCCAGCAGCTTAGCGGGGGTTAGCTCTGGAAACACCATATATTTT. Protein sequence: CASSLAGVSSGNTIYF.

V usage is TRBV4-1 and J usage is TRBJ2-7; 11 bases match TRBD2. Germline CDR1 MGHRA, CDR2 YSYEKL. The CDR3 totals 16 residues. Trimming removed 3 bases from V and 1 base from J; junction bases left unmatched: 5. This chain's CDR3 is CASSQTPSGRSYEQYF. In DNA, the CDR3 is TGCGCCAGCAGCCAGACCCCTAGCGGGAGGTCCTACGAGCAGTACTTC.

This clone was detected only a few times. This chain links TRBV28 with TRBJ1-2; unclear D gene. Trimming removed 5 bases at V and 8 bases at J, with 18 bases between. CDR3 length: 14 residues. From germline, CDR1 is MDHEN and CDR2 SYDVKM. Written as DNA, the CDR3 is TGTGCCAGCAGTCCCCAAGTTGAGACGCGGGGCTACACCTTC. Its protein product is CASSPQVETRGYTF.

The chain has TRBV28 and TRBJ2-5; D perhaps matches TRBD1 (6 bases). The better agreement between TRBJ2-7 and the DNA end casts doubt on the J call. This CDR3 has 12 residues. The germline gives CDR1 MDHEN, CDR2 SYDVKM. CDR3 sequence reads: CASLQGTHEQYF. Here the CDR3 DNA reads TGTGCCAGCCTACAGGGTACCCACGAGCAGTACTTC.

The rearrangement links TRBV6-4 to TRBJ2-3; TRBD2 might be the D (5 bases). Germline values: CDR1 MRHNA, CDR2 SNTAGT. V was pared by 2 bases and J by 4 bases, with 16 bases between. This CDR3 is 16 amino acids long. The CDR3: CASSDLASVGPDTQYF. The CDR3 bases are TGTGCCAGCAGTGACCTAGCAAGTGTTGGCCCAGATACGCAGTATTTT.

CDR3 sequence reads: CASSQDQYGATGELFF. In DNA form, the CDR3 reads TGTGCCAGCAGCCAAGATCAATACGGGGCCACCGGGGAGCTGTTTTTT. The chain has TRBV4-2 and TRBJ2-2; the D gene could be TRBD1 or TRBD2 (5 bases each). Trimming left V 0 bases short and J 4 bases short, with 12 bases between. The CDR3 extends over 16 amino acids. Germline CDR1 and CDR2: LGHNA and YNFKEQ.

The chain uses TRBV2 and TRBJ1-2; D call uncertain. Germline assignment: CDR1 SNHLY and CDR2 FYNNEI. This CDR3 region has 12 residues. Trimming pared 5 bases from V and 5 bases from J, leaving 9 bases between. The chain's CDR3 is CASSLDVYGYTF. The DNA for the CDR3 is TGTGCCAGCAGTCTTGACGTATATGGCTACACCTTC.

The CDR3: CASSDTGTRSRDEQFF. The CDR3 nucleotides are TGCGCCAGCAGTGACACCGGGACTAGGTCTCGGGATGAGCAGTTCTTC. The V gene is TRBV10-1, the J gene TRBJ2-1, with TRBD2 identical over 8 bases. Germline lookup yields CDR1 WNHNN and CDR2 SYGVQD (reference sequence). The J segment lost 8 bases and the V segment lost 3 bases, leaving 12 bases of the junction unmatched. The CDR3 covers 16 residues.

The J gene is TRBJ1-2, the V gene TRBV6-1; 8 bases are a match to TRBD1. The CDR3 is made up of 16 amino acids. Germline CDR1 is MNHNS and CDR2 is SASEGT. J was trimmed by 6 bases and V by 3 bases; bases with no gene match: 12. CDR3 loop: CASSDWGNRGADGYTF. The CDR3 DNA reads as TGTGCCAGCAGTGATTGGGGGAACAGGGGGGCGGATGGCTACACCTTC.

This clone was counted a single time. V gene TRBV6-1 combines with J gene TRBJ2-1, with TRBD1 identical over 10 bases. The V gene end was trimmed by 7 bases and the J gene end by 7 bases; junction bases not matched to a gene: 10. This CDR3 is built from 15 residues. The V gene's germline CDR1 is MNHNS and CDR2 SASEGT. For the CDR3, the DNA is TGTGCCAGCACCCCCGGGGGACAGGGGAGGAATGAGCAGTTCTTC. This gives the protein CASTPGGQGRNEQFF.

The gene calls are TRBV6-4 and TRBJ1-2; unclear D gene. The CDR3 has 13 residues. The germline V gene encodes CDR1 MRHNA and CDR2 SNTAGT. Trimming took 3 bases from V and 1 from J, leaving 6 bases between them. The CDR3 loop is CASSEEINYGYTF. CDR3 in DNA: TGTGCCAGCAGTGAGGAAATTAACTATGGCTACACCTTC.

This clone was counted a few times. This rearrangement joins TRBV11-2 to TRBJ1-1; perhaps TRBD1 as D (5 bases). Germline assignment: CDR1 SGHAT and CDR2 FQNNGV. With 3 bases removed from V and 1 base from J, the gap between germline ends came to 18 bases. This CDR3 comprises 17 residues. The CDR3 spells CASSFLPGRKGNTEAFF. CDR3 bases: TGTGCCAGCAGCTTTTTGCCGGGACGAAAGGGGAACACTGAAGCTTTCTTT.

This chain uses TRBV10-1 with TRBJ2-2; 12 bases line up with TRBD2. The CDR3 length is 15 residues. With 4 bases clipped from V and 5 bases from J, the junction kept 2 bases outside the gene matches. The germline gives CDR1 WNHNN, CDR2 SYGVQD (reference sequence). As DNA, the CDR3 is TGCGCCAGCAGTGTTCTAGCGGGAGGGACCGGGGAGCTGTTTTTT. Translating gives CASSVLAGGTGELFF.

The chain couples TRBV5-1 to TRBJ2-1; D might be TRBD1 or TRBD2, each matching 5 bases. The germline V and J ends were trimmed by 4 bases and 4 bases, with 18 bases remaining between them. The CDR3 runs 16 residues. CDR1 and CDR2 (germline): SGHRS, YFSETQ. The CDR3 region is CASSGTPDSKYNEQFF. The CDR3 DNA follows: TGCGCCAGCAGCGGGACCCCAGATAGTAAGTACAATGAGCAGTTCTTC. The whole variable domain, filled in from reference TRBV5-1 and TRBJ2-1, reads KAGVTQTPRYLIKTRGQQVTLSCSPISGHRSVSWYQQTPGQGLQFLFEYFSETQRNKGNFPGRFSGRQFSNSRSEMNVSTLELGDSALYLCASSGTPDSKYNEQFFGPGTRLTVL.

The rearrangement joins TRBV15 to TRBJ1-3; no definite D call. Germline V lookup: CDR1 LNHNV, CDR2 YYDKDF (reference sequence). This CDR3 is 18 amino acids long. The V and J ends lost 0 bases and 0 bases respectively, with 15 bases between them. The CDR3, as DNA: TGTGCCACCAGCAGAGATCTGGGCAGGATGAGCTCTGGAAACACCATATATTTT. It is translated as CATSRDLGRMSSGNTIYF.

This clone was seen only once. V gene TRBV10-1 combines with J gene TRBJ2-3, with 16 bases that match TRBD2. The CDR3 has 19 residues. V dropped 6 bases and J dropped 4; count of bases not matched to a gene: 13. The germline CDR1 and CDR2 sequences are WNHNN and SYGVQD (reference sequence). CDR3 nucleotides: TGCGCCAGCAGGCTAGGGACTAGCGGGAGGGTTAAGTCGGCAGATACGCAGTATTTT. Translation gives CASRLGTSGRVKSADTQYF.

The CDR3 spells CASSQDGNTIYF. CDR3 DNA sequence: TGTGCCAGCAGCCAGGACGGAAACACCATATATTTT. J is TRBJ1-3 and V is TRBV7-2, with D uncertain. Deletions cut 5 bases from V and 4 bases from J, with 6 bases between. This CDR3 comprises 12 residues. Germline values: CDR1 SGHTA, CDR2 FQGNSA.